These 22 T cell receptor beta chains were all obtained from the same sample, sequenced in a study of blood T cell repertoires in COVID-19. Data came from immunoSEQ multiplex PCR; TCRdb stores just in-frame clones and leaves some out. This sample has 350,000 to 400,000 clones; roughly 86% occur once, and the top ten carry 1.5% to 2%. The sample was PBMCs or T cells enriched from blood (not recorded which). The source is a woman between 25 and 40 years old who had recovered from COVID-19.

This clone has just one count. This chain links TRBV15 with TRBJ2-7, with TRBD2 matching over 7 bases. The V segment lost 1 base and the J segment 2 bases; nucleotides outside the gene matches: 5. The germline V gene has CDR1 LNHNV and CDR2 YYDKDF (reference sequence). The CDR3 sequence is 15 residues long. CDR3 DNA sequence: TGTGCCACCAGCAGAGCATTGGCGGGGGCCTACGAGCAGTACTTC. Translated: CATSRALAGAYEQYF.

CDR3 protein: CASSLREGETQYF. DNA for the CDR3: TGTGCCAGCAGCCTACGGGAGGGTGAGACCCAGTACTTC. This chain links TRBV14 with TRBJ2-5; 8 nucleotides align to TRBD2. The trim removed 4 bases at V and 5 bases at J, leaving 3 bases unmatched. The germline gives CDR1 SGHDN, CDR2 FVKESK. The CDR3 totals 13 residues.

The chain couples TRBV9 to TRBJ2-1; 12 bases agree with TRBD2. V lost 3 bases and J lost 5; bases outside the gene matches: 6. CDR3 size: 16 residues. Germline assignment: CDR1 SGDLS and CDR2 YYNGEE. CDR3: CASSALSSGGDNEQFF. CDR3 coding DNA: TGTGCCAGCAGCGCACTCTCTAGCGGGGGGGACAATGAGCAGTTCTTC.

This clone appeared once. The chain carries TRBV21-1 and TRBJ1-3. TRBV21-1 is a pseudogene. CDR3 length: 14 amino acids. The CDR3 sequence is CASSKVLSGNTIYF. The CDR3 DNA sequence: TGTGCCAGCAGCAAAGTTCTCTCTGGAAACACCATATATTTT.

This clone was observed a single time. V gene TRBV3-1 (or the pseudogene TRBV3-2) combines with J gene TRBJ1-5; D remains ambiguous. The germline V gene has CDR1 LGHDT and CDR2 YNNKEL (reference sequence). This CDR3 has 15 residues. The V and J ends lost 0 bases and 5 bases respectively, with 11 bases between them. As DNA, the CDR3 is TGTGCCAGCAGCCAAGACAGCGCAGATTATCAGCCCCAGCATTTT. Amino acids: CASSQDSADYQPQHF.

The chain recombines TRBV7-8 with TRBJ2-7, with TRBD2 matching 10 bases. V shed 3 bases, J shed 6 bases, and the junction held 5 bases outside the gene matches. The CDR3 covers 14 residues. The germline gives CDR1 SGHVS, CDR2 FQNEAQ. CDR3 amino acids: CASSFRGLAIEQYF. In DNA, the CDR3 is TGTGCCAGCAGCTTCCGGGGACTAGCGATCGAGCAGTACTTC. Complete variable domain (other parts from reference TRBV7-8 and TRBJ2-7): GAGVSQSPRYKVAKRGQDVALRCDPISGHVSLFWYQQALGQGPEFLTYFQNEAQLDKSGLPSDRFFAERPEGSVSTLKIQRTQQEDSAVYLCASSFRGLAIEQYFGPGTRLTVT.

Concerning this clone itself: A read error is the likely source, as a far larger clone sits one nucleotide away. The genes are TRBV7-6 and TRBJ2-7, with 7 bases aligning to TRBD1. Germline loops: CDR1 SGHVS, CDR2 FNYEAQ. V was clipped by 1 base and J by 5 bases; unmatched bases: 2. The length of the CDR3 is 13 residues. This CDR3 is CASSLGQGNEQYF. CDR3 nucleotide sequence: TGTGCCAGCAGCTTAGGACAGGGTAACGAGCAGTACTTC.

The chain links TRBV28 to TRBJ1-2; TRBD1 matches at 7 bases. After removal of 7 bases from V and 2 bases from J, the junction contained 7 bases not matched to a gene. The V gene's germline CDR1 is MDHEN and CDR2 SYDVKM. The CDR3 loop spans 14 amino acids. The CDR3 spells CASKQGQPNYGYTF. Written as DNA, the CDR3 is TGTGCCAGCAAACAGGGGCAACCGAACTATGGCTACACCTTC.

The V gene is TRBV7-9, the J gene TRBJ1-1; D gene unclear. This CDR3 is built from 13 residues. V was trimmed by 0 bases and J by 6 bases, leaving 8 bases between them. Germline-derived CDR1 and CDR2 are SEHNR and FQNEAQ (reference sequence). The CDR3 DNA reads TGTGCCAGCAGCTTAGCCAGTATTCCTGAAGCTTTCTTT. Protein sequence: CASSLASIPEAFF.

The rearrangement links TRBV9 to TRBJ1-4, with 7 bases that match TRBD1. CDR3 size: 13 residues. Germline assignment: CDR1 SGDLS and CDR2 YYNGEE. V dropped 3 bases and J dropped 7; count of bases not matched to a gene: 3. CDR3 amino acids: CASSGQGSEKLFF. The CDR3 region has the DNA TGTGCCAGCAGCGGACAGGGATCTGAAAAACTGTTTTTT. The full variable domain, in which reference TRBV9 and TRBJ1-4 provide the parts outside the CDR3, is DSGVTQTPKHLITATGQRVTLRCSPRSGDLSVYWYQQSLDQGLQFLIQYYNGEERAKGNILERFSAQQFPDLHSELNLSSLELGDSALYFCASSGQGSEKLFFGSGTQLSVL.

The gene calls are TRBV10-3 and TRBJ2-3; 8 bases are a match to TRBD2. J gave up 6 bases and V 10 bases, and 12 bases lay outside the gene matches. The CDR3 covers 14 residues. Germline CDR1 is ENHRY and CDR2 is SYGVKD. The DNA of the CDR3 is TGTGCCACCTTGAACGGGGGGGGCGGGGATACGCAGTATTTT. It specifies CATLNGGGGDTQYF.

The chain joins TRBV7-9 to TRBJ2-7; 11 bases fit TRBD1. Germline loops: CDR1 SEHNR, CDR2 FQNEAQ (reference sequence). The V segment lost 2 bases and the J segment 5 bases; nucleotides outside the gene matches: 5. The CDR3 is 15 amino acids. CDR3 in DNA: TGTGCCAGCAGCTTAACCGGACAGGGGGCTAACGAGCAGTACTTC. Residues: CASSLTGQGANEQYF.

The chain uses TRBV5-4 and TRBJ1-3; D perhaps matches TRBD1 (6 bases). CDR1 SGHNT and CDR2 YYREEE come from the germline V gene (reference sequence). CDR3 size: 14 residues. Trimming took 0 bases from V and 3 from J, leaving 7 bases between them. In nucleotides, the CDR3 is TGTGCCAGCAGCTTGGCAGGGGTTGGAAACACCATATATTTT. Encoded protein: CASSLAGVGNTIYF.

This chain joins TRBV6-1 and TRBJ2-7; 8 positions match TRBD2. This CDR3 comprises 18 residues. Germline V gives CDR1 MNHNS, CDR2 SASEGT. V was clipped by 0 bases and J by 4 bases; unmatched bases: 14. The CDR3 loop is CASSEASRSSGRYYEQYF. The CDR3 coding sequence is TGTGCCAGCAGTGAAGCAAGCAGATCGAGCGGGAGATATTACGAGCAGTACTTC.

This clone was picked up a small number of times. The CDR3 reads CASRGTGGGVEQYF. For the CDR3, the DNA is TGTGCCAGCAGGGGGACAGGGGGCGGGGTCGAGCAGTACTTC. The chain recombines TRBV2 with TRBJ2-7, with 12 bases lining up with TRBD1. The CDR3 has 14 residues. Germline V gene sequence: CDR1 SNHLY, CDR2 FYNNEI. V was pared by 6 bases and J by 6 bases, with 6 bases of the junction left unmatched.

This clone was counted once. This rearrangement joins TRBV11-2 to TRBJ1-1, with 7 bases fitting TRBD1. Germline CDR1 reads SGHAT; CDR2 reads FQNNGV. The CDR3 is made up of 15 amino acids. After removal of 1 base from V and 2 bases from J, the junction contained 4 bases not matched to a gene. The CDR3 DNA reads TGTGCCAGCAGCTTAGGATGGGACAGAAACACTGAAGCTTTCTTT. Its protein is CASSLGWDRNTEAFF.

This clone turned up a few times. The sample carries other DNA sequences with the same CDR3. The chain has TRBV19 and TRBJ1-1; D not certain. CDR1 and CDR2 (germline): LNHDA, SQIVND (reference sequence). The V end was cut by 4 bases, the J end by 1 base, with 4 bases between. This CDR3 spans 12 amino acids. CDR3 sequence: CASSTGNTEAFF. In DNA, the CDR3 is TGTGCCAGTAGTACAGGGAACACTGAAGCTTTCTTT.

CDR3 DNA: TGTGCCAGCAGCTTAGCTGTCCGGGGGGGCCAGGAGACCCAGTACTTC. Amino acid sequence: CASSLAVRGGQETQYF. The chain joins TRBV7-6 to TRBJ2-5; TRBD2 matches at 8 bases. In germline, CDR1 is SGHVS, CDR2 FNYEAQ. The CDR3 sequence is 16 residues long. Trimming took 0 bases from V and 5 from J; bases not matched to a gene: 8.

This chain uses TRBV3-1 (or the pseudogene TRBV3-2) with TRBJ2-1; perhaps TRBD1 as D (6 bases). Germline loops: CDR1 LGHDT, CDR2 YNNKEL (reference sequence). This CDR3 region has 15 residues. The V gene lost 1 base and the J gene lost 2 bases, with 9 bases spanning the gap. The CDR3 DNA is TGTGCCAGCAGCCAAGGACAGGCCGCCTACAATGAGCAGTTCTTC. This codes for CASSQGQAAYNEQFF.

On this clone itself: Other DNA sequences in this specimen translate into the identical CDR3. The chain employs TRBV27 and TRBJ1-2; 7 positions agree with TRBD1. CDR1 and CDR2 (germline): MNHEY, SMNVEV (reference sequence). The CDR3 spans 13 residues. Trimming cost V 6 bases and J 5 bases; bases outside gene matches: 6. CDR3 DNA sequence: TGTGCCAGCAGCCCTAGACAGGGTTATGGCTACACCTTC. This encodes CASSPRQGYGYTF.

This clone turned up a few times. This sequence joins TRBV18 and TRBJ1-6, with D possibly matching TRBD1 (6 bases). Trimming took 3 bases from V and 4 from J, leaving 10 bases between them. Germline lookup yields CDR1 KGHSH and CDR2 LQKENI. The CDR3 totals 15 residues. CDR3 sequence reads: CASSPGQLYNSPLHF. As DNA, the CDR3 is TGTGCCAGCTCACCCGGACAGCTGTATAATTCACCCCTCCACTTT.

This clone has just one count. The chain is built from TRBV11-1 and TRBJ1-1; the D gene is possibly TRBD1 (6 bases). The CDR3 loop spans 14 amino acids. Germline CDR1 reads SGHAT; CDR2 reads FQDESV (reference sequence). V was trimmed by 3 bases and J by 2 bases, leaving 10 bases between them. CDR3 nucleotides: TGTGCCAGCAGCTTGGACAGAATAAACACTGAAGCTTTCTTT. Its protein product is CASSLDRINTEAFF.